The entry below gives a single T cell receptor beta chain sequence along with its context. In its sample, this clone was seen a few times. Its antigen remains undetermined. Per-base quality was not reported, and no clone a single base away is much larger than it. One collaborating source in Seattle enrolled patients while the patients were actively infected and followed the patients over time throughout the course of disease. The collaborating institutions used their own protocols to collect whole blood in K2EDTA tubes. For TCRbeta analysis, collaborators shipped samples in one of three forms: frozen whole blood, isolated PBMCs, or DNA extracted from either of those sample types. The data are from a study of blood T cell repertoires in COVID-19 (TCRdb year 2020). Study-level background: Samples from collaborators originated in the United States, Italy and Spain and spanned both the acute and convalescent phases of COVID-19. The prospective study material was composed of cDNA or gDNA derived from T cells, B-cell-depleted T cells, or PBMCs. Deeply sampled blood TCRbeta repertoires from subjects exposed to, actively infected with, or recovered from COVID-19 were included in the dataset. The repertoires were released in a freely available public database meant as a resource for research on the immune response to SARS-CoV-2. The samples were drawn from the first 160 participants of the ongoing ImmuneRACE study and from some 1,300 subjects provided by 6 global collaborators. A de-identified subject ID, COVID-19 status, age in years and sex were almost always included in the sample metadata. Where available, HLA class I and class II types were taken from metadata supplied by the sample provider and were not determined by assay-based typing. Broad study findings and their caveats: How much clinical and demographic metadata was included differed by source and by participant, and the metadata was provided uncurated.

V lost 3 bases and J lost 3 bases; the stretch between them is 5 bases long. From cysteine to phenylalanine, the CDR3 is 13 amino acids long. Of all the DNA, just the CDR3 is kept, 39 bases in frame from base 1. Per the germline V gene, KGHSH is the CDR1 and LQKENI is the CDR2. TCRbeta CDR3 regions were amplified from genomic DNA by means of the immunoSEQ Assay, a bias-controlled multiplex PCR. Regarding the original processing steps: The number of nucleated cells in each sample was estimated by amplification of reference gene primers within the assay. To quantify the absolute abundance of each unique TCRbeta CDR3 rearrangement, sequence reads were collapsed and filtered. Productive Simpson clonality was computed per sample as the square root of Simpson's diversity index over productive rearrangements. TCRdb provides this immuneACCESS table in a form limited to in-frame rearrangements. Some clones are lacking; in checked studies, under half of them reflect an unresolved V gene, and why the rest are absent is not known. V and J calls and clone size are copied from that table; D and trimming were computed from the DNA. The sample table contains over 250,000 clones; only one count was recorded for 65% to 90% of them. In total, the top ten clones hold about 12% of the sample.

Sequencing was carried out using peripheral blood. The TCR comes from a woman in her 70s with COVID-19, enrolled during active disease. The chain uses TRBV18 and TRBJ2-2; the D gene cannot be named for sure. The CDR3: CASSPGDTGELFF. The nucleotides are TGTGCCAGCTCACCTGGAGACACCGGGGAGCTGTTTTTT.